The entry below describes one T cell receptor (beta chain). Sequencing was performed with immunoSEQ multiplex PCR; in TCRdb, only in-frame clones are kept and a portion is missing. The sample consists of 35,000 to 50,000 clones, roughly 88% of them appearing once. The CDR3 consists of 15 residues. The germline gives CDR1 SGHRS, CDR2 YFSETQ. V shed 2 bases and J shed 0 bases, with 6 bases lying between them. This sample was taken from a study of blood T cell repertoires in COVID-19. Study-wide background: T cells, B-cell-depleted T cells, or PBMCs provided the cDNA or gDNA that served as material.

The rearrangement uses TRBV5-1 and TRBJ2-6, with D hard to call. Sequences were obtained from peripheral blood. The receptor's source is a human donor in a cohort sampled during active COVID-19. CDR3 sequence reads: CASSFAGSGANVLTF. Here the CDR3 DNA reads TGCGCCAGCAGCTTCGCAGGCTCTGGGGCCAACGTCCTGACTTTC.